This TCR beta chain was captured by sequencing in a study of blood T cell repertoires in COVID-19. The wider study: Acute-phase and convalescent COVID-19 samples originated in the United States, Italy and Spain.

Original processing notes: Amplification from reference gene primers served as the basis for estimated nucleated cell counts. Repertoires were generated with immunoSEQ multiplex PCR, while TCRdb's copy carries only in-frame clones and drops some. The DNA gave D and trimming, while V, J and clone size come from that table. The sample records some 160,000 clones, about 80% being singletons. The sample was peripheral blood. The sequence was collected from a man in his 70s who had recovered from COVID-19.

Written as DNA, the CDR3 is TGTGCCTGGAGTCGTCAGGGGAACTATGGCTACACCTTC. Translating gives CAWSRQGNYGYTF. The rearrangement links TRBV30 to TRBJ1-2, with D maybe TRBD1 (6 bases). V was clipped by 2 bases and J by 2 bases, with 9 bases between them. This CDR3 contains 13 residues. Germline-derived CDR1 and CDR2 are GTSNPN and SVGIG (reference sequence).